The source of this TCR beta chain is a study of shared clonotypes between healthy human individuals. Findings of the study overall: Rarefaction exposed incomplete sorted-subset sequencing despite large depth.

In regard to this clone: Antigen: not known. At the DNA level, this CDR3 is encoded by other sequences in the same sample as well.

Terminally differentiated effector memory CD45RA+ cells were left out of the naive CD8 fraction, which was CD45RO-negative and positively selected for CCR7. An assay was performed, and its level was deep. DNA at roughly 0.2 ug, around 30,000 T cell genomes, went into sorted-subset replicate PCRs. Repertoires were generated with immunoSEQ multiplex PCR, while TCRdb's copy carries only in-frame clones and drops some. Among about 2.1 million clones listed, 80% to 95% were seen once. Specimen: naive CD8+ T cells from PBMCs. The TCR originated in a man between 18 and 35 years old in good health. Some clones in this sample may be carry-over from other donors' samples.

The CDR3 sequence: CASSSWDRKETQYF. CDR3 bases: TGTGCCAGCAGTTCATGGGACAGAAAAGAGACCCAGTACTTC. The J gene is TRBJ2-5, the V gene TRBV27, with 7 bases fitting TRBD1. The CDR3 spans 14 residues. The trim removed 4 bases at V and 3 bases at J, leaving 5 bases unmatched. Germline V gene sequence: CDR1 MNHEY, CDR2 SMNVEV (reference sequence).